This T cell receptor (beta chain) was sequenced in a study of blood T cell repertoires in COVID-19. Profiled with immunoSEQ multiplex PCR; TCRdb holds only in-frame clones, not every one. Here the sample spans approximately 70,000 clones, 80% to 95% being singletons. The source of this sequence is a man between 45 and 60 years old with COVID-19, enrolled during active disease. Sequenced: peripheral blood.

CDR3 amino acids: CASSLRGPIQPQHF. CDR3 nucleotides: TGTGCCAGCAGCTTAAGAGGGCCAATTCAGCCCCAGCATTTT. J is TRBJ1-5 and V is TRBV7-8; D remains unclear. V was clipped by 2 bases and J by 6 bases, with 11 bases between them. The CDR3 is 14 amino acids. Germline values: CDR1 SGHVS, CDR2 FQNEAQ.